A single sample gave rise to the 18 T cell receptor beta chains below, sequenced in a study of CD8 T cells in ankylosing spondylitis. Whole-study findings and limits: Blood from ankylosing spondylitis patients appeared to carry a characteristic roughly 8-variant TCR beta motif.

TCRdb passed the 5' RACE reads through MiXCR, listing each CDR3 protein once. This table holds around 490,000 distinct CDR3 sequences, under 5.5% found once. These receptors' antigens are unknown. Sequenced material: blood, either unsorted or a sorted T cell fraction (not recorded which). The receptors derive from a male donor with ankylosing spondylitis.

The chain carries TRBV29-1 and TRBJ2-7, with 7 bases fitting TRBD2. V trimming: 7 bases; J trimming: 0 bases; junction bases outside the gene matches: 9. Germline CDR1 reads SQVTM; CDR2 reads ANQGSEA. This CDR3 comprises 14 residues. CDR3 in amino acids: CSAVGGIVSYEQYF. CDR3 nucleotide sequence: TGCAGCGCGGTGGGGGGGATCGTCTCCTACGAGCAGTACTTC.

Comment on this clonotype: One base away lies a much larger clone, so this may be a sequencing read error. The chain recombines TRBV10-1 with TRBJ1-5; D is possibly TRBD1 (5 bases). From germline, CDR1 is WNHNN and CDR2 SYGVQD (reference sequence). The CDR3 runs to 15 residues. CDR3 in amino acids: CTSSPSGYPSQPQHF. The CDR3, as DNA: TGCACCAGCAGCCCCTCAGGGTACCCATCCCAGCCCCAGCATTTT.

This clonotype was detected many times. The rearrangement uses TRBV20-1 and TRBJ2-1; D not resolved. Germline loops: CDR1 DFQATT, CDR2 SNEGSKA (reference sequence). The CDR3 has 13 amino acids. V lost 5 bases, J lost 4 bases, and 12 bases lay in between. In DNA, the CDR3 is TGCAGTGCTCGGCAGAGGATTTACAATGAGCAGTTCTTC. Translating gives CSARQRIYNEQFF.

This clonotype was counted at least ten times. The chain uses TRBV7-2 and TRBJ1-4; tentatively, D is TRBD1 (5 bases). The length of the CDR3 is 16 residues. Trimming removed 5 bases from V and 4 bases from J, with 17 bases in between. Germline values: CDR1 SGHTA, CDR2 FQGNSA. The CDR3 region has the DNA TGTGCCAGCAGCCGTGGCTCGGGGGGGATTAATGAAAAACTGTTTTTT. Its translation is CASSRGSGGINEKLFF.

This clonotype was found many times. This chain links TRBV20-1 with TRBJ1-5, with D possibly matching TRBD1 (6 bases). The CDR3 loop spans 16 amino acids. The ends were cut back, 2 bases at V and 5 bases at J, with 19 bases in the middle. Germline-derived CDR1 and CDR2 are DFQATT and SNEGSKA (reference sequence). The CDR3 loop reads CSARPPSRGGYQPQHF. The CDR3, as DNA: TGCAGTGCTAGACCCCCAAGCAGGGGCGGGTATCAGCCCCAGCATTTT.

This clonotype occurred many times. The rearrangement joins TRBV7-6 to TRBJ1-2; a weak D match, TRBD1 (5 bases). CDR1 and CDR2 (germline): SGHVS, FNYEAQ. This CDR3 comprises 13 residues. Trimming took 5 bases from V and 4 from J, leaving 11 bases between them. DNA of the CDR3: TGTGCCAGCAGCCAAAGGGGAGGCTATGGCTACACCTTC. It is translated as CASSQRGGYGYTF.

This clonotype was found many times. The rearrangement links TRBV5-1 to TRBJ1-4; no clear D gene. CDR1 SGHRS and CDR2 YFSETQ come from the germline V gene. Between the trimmed V and J ends, which lost 2 bases and 5 bases, there was a span of 13 bases. The CDR3 covers 15 residues. The CDR3 sequence: CASSFGTGANEKLFF. The CDR3 DNA is TGCGCCAGCAGCTTTGGCACGGGTGCCAATGAAAAACTGTTTTTT.

This clonotype was counted at least ten times. The chain combines TRBV6-2 or TRBV6-3 with TRBJ1-5, with 7 bases that match TRBD1. Germline-derived CDR1 and CDR2 are MNHEY and SVGEGT. The V and J ends lost 5 bases and 3 bases, in that order; junction bases with no gene match: 1. CDR3 length: 13 residues. CDR3 sequence (DNA): TGTGCCAGCAGTGGACAGGTCAATCAGCCCCAGCATTTT. This translates into CASSGQVNQPQHF.

This clonotype was detected many times. The chain recombines TRBV4-3 with TRBJ1-5, with unresolved D. The germline V gene encodes CDR1 LGHNA and CDR2 YSLEER. V was shortened by 0 bases and J by 6 bases, with 12 bases between the two germline ends. The CDR3 consists of 15 residues. DNA of the CDR3: TGCGCCAGCAGCCAAGAGTGGAGGGAAGGTCAGCCCCAGCATTTT. Translating it yields CASSQEWREGQPQHF.

This clonotype was seen at least ten times. J is TRBJ2-3 and V is TRBV28; 9 positions agree with TRBD1. The CDR3 is made up of 15 amino acids. CDR1 MDHEN and CDR2 SYDVKM come from the germline V gene. The ends lost 7 bases at V and 3 bases at J; junction bases unmatched: 8. CDR3 sequence: CASIQGDRETDTQYF. The CDR3 DNA reads TGTGCCAGCATCCAGGGGGACAGGGAGACAGATACGCAGTATTTT.

This clonotype was recorded a few times. The V and J genes are TRBV29-1 and TRBJ1-5, with D unclear. The CDR3 runs to 15 residues. Germline V lookup: CDR1 SQVTM, CDR2 ANQGSEA. V was pared by 4 bases and J by 4 bases, with 17 bases between. The CDR3 DNA sequence: TGCAGCGTTGCTGGGAATGCCGAATCGAATCAGCCCCAGCATTTT. It encodes CSVAGNAESNQPQHF.

This clonotype was observed a handful of times. The genes are TRBV7-9 and TRBJ1-1, with D hard to call. The CDR3 runs to 16 residues. V gave up 3 bases and J gave up 4 bases, with 18 bases separating them. Per germline, CDR1 SEHNR and CDR2 FQNEAQ (reference sequence). The CDR3 protein is CASSLWSGIPGTEAFF. CDR3 nucleotides: TGTGCCAGCAGCTTGTGGAGCGGGATTCCAGGCACTGAAGCTTTCTTT.

This clonotype appeared a few times. J is TRBJ2-1 and V is TRBV3-1; D might be TRBD2 (5 bases). The CDR3 consists of 12 residues. Between the trimmed V and J ends, which lost 1 base and 14 bases, there was a span of 12 bases. Germline CDR1 LGHDT, CDR2 YNNKEL (reference sequence). CDR3 in DNA: TGTGCCAGCAGCCAAGGGCTAGCTGTTGAGTTCTTC. This codes for CASSQGLAVEFF.

This clonotype appeared many times. This sequence joins TRBV20-1 and TRBJ1-4; D unclear. Germline CDR1 reads DFQATT; CDR2 reads SNEGSKA (reference sequence). The CDR3 spans 12 residues. The ends were cut back, 3 bases at V and 4 bases at J, with 6 bases in the middle. The CDR3: CSASRFNEKLFF. The CDR3 DNA sequence: TGCAGTGCTAGCAGGTTTAATGAAAAACTGTTTTTT.

This clonotype was counted at least ten times. This CDR3 is CASSLRTGQNEGSPRYTF. In nucleotides, the CDR3 is TGTGCCAGCAGCCTTCGGACAGGTCAAAACGAGGGCTCCCCCCGCTACACCTTC. The chain combines TRBV4-2 with TRBJ1-2; 7 bases are shared with TRBD1. J lost 9 bases, V lost 4 bases, and 23 bases had no gene match. Germline CDR1 is LGHNA and CDR2 is YNFKEQ. This CDR3 comprises 18 residues.

This clonotype has at least ten counts. The chain couples TRBV7-2 to TRBJ2-2; the match to TRBD2 covers 12 bases. Losses at the gene ends were 4 bases for V and 6 bases for J; bases not matched to a gene: 3. The CDR3 extends over 15 amino acids. Germline-derived CDR1 and CDR2 are SGHTA and FQGNSA. The CDR3 coding sequence is TGTGCCAGCAGCTCTAGCGGGAGGGCCTCCGGGGAGCTGTTTTTT. Its protein is CASSSSGRASGELFF.

This clonotype appeared a single time. The J gene is TRBJ2-3, the V gene TRBV5-1; no reliable D call. This CDR3 has 16 amino acids. The V gene lost 4 bases and the J gene lost 6 bases, with 21 bases spanning the gap. Per germline, CDR1 SGHRS and CDR2 YFSETQ. Here the CDR3 reads CASSPSGLDVSDTQYF. The CDR3 DNA sequence: TGCGCCAGCAGCCCGTCGGGTTTAGATGTATCGGATACGCAGTATTTT.

The chain combines TRBV7-2 with TRBJ2-7, with 7 bases lining up with TRBD1. The CDR3 runs 15 residues. Germline V gene lookup returns CDR1 SGHTA and CDR2 FQGNSA. The J segment lost 5 bases and the V segment lost 3 bases, leaving 10 bases of the junction unmatched. The CDR3 sequence is CASSLAGTVINEQYF. CDR3 nucleotides: TGTGCCAGCAGCTTGGCCGGGACAGTAATCAACGAGCAGTACTTC.